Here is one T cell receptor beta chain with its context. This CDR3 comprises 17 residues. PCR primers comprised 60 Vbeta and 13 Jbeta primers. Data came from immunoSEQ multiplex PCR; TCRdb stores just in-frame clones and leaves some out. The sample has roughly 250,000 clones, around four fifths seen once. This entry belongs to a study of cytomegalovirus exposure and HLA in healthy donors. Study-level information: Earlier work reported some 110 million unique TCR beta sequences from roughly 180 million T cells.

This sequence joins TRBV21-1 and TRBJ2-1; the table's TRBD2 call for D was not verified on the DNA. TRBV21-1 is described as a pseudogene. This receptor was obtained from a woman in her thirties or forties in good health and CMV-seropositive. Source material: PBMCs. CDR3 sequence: CASIWTSGRASYNEQFF. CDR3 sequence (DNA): TGTGCCAGCATATGGACTAGCGGGAGAGCCTCCTACAATGAGCAGTTCTTC.